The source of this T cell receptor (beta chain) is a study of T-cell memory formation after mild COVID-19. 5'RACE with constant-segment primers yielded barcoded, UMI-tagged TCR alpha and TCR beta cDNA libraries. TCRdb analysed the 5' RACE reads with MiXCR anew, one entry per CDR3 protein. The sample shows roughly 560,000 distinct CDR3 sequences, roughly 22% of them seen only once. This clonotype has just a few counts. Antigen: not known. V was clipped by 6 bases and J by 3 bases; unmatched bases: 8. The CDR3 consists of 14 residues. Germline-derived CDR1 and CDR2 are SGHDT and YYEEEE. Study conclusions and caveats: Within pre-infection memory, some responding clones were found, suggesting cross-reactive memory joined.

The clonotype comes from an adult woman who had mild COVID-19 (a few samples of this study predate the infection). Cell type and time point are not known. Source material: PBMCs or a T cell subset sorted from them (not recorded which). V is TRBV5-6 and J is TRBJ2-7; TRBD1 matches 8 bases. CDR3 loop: CASNPRDRYYEQYF. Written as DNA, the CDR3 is TGTGCCAGCAACCCCCGGGACAGGTACTACGAGCAGTACTTC.